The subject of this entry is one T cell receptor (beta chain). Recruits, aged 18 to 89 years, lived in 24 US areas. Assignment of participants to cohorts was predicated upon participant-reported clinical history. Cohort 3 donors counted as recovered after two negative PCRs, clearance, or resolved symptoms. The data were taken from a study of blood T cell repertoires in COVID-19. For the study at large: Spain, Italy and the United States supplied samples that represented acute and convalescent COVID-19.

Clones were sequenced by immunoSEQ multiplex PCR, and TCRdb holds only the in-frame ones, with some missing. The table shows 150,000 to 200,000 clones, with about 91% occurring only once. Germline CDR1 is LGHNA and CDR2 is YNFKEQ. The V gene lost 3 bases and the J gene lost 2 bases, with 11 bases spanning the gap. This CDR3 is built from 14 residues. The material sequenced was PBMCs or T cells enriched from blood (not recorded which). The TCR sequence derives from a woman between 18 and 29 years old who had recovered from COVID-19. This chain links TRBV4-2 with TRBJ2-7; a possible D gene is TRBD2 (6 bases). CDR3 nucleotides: TGTGCCAGCAGCCAGCCGGGACTTGCCTACGAGCAGTACTTC. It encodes CASSQPGLAYEQYF.